The 15 T cell receptor beta chains given below trace back to one sample, sequenced in a study of CD8 T cells in ankylosing spondylitis. Study-level points and caveats: Several highly homologous variants formed a TCR beta motif that appeared characteristic of ankylosing spondylitis blood.

No cognate antigen is known for these TCRs. Via MiXCR, TCRdb re-called the 5' RACE reads, giving one row per CDR3 protein. Here the sample spans 500,000 to 650,000 distinct CDR3 sequences, 5.3% being singletons. Sample: blood, either unsorted or a sorted T cell fraction (not recorded which). The receptors derive from a male donor with ankylosing spondylitis.

In its sample, this clonotype was seen many times. The chain recombines TRBV29-1 with TRBJ2-5, with a possible D match to TRBD1 (6 bases). The CDR3 sequence is 12 residues long. V was pared by 6 bases and J by 1 base, with 9 bases between. The germline CDR1 and CDR2 sequences are SQVTM and ANQGSEA. DNA for the CDR3: TGCAGCGTCAGGGGTCCCCAAGAGACCCAGTACTTC. Translating it yields CSVRGPQETQYF.

This clonotype was recorded many times. The chain joins TRBV27 to TRBJ1-2, with unresolved D. The CDR3 loop spans 15 amino acids. Trimming stripped 7 bases from V and 8 bases from J, with 23 bases between. Germline CDR1 MNHEY, CDR2 SMNVEV (reference sequence). The CDR3 nucleotides read TGTGCCAGCACCCCCCGGTTGGCAGGATTTGAAGGCTACACCTTC. Its translation is CASTPRLAGFEGYTF.

CDR3 nucleotide sequence: TGCGCCAGCAGCCAAGAGATCGGACAGCCCCAGCATTTT. The encoded protein is CASSQEIGQPQHF. The chain carries TRBV4-3 and TRBJ1-5; no clear D. Deletions cut 0 bases from V and 7 bases from J, with 7 bases between. The CDR3 covers 13 residues. The germline CDR1 and CDR2 sequences are LGHNA and YSLEER.

The V gene is TRBV5-1, the J gene TRBJ2-1; 10 nucleotides agree with TRBD2. The CDR3 covers 13 residues. CDR1 is SGHRS and CDR2 is YFSETQ in the germline V gene. The J segment lost 16 bases and the V segment lost 4 bases, leaving 11 bases of the junction unmatched. CDR3 bases: TGCGCCAGCAGCCCGATACCCCTAGCGGGGGAATTCTTC. Its protein is CASSPIPLAGEFF.

This clonotype was recorded at least ten times. V is TRBV4-3 and J is TRBJ1-4; the D gene is possibly TRBD1 (5 bases). CDR3 length: 15 amino acids. Germline V gene data show CDR1 as LGHNA and CDR2 as YSLEER. Trimming shortened V by 5 bases and J by 6 bases, and 16 bases separated the two germline ends. Here the CDR3 reads CASSEDQGIHEKLFF. CDR3 DNA: TGCGCCAGCAGCGAGGACCAGGGAATTCATGAAAAACTGTTTTTT.

The sample holds many counts of this clonotype. The chain combines TRBV6-5 with TRBJ2-3, with D perhaps matching TRBD1 (6 bases). The CDR3 totals 18 residues. The germline V and J ends were trimmed by 0 bases and 3 bases, with 19 bases remaining between them. In germline, CDR1 is MNHEY, CDR2 SVGAGI. The CDR3 region is CASSYSMAVGHITDTQYF. CDR3 sequence (DNA): TGTGCCAGCAGTTACTCGATGGCGGTGGGACATATAACAGATACGCAGTATTTT.

This clonotype was seen at least ten times. CDR3 in DNA: TGTGCCAGCAGCTTAATAAGGGGCCGCACAGATACGCAGTATTTT. Translated: CASSLIRGRTDTQYF. The chain combines TRBV11-2 with TRBJ2-3; tentatively, D is TRBD1 (5 bases). Looked up from germline, CDR1 is SGHAT and CDR2 is FQNNGV. Trimming took 2 bases from V and 1 from J, leaving 10 bases between them. The CDR3 runs 15 residues.

This clonotype showed up many times. The gene calls are TRBV21-1 and TRBJ2-4. TRBV21-1 is listed as a pseudogene. The CDR3 has 9 amino acids. The CDR3 region has the DNA TGTGCCAGCATTTGCTCCCAGTACTTC. Translated: CASICSQYF.

At least ten counts were recorded for this clonotype. The chain recombines TRBV7-6 with TRBJ1-2, with D tentatively TRBD1 (5 bases). The germline V and J ends were trimmed by 7 bases and 4 bases, with 13 bases remaining between them. The CDR3 runs 13 residues. Germline assignment: CDR1 SGHVS and CDR2 FNYEAQ. CDR3 residues: CASTPGTFYGYTF. In DNA form, the CDR3 reads TGTGCCAGCACCCCGGGGACCTTCTATGGCTACACCTTC. Looking up the rest from reference TRBV7-6 and TRBJ1-2 gives the full variable domain: GAGVSQSPRYKVTKRGQDVALRCDPISGHVSLYWYRQALGQGPEFLTYFNYEAQQDKSGLPNDRFSAERPEGSISTLTIQRTEQRDSAMYRCASTPGTFYGYTFGSGTRLTVV.

In this sample, this clonotype turned up a few times. The chain combines TRBV7-9 with TRBJ2-1; unclear D gene. CDR3 length: 12 amino acids. Trimming cost V 5 bases and J 9 bases, with 11 bases left between them. Germline assignment: CDR1 SEHNR and CDR2 FQNEAQ (reference sequence). CDR3 DNA sequence: TGTGCCAGCAGCGAAGCAGTTTTTGAGCAGTTCTTC. Translated, it gives CASSEAVFEQFF.

The V and J genes are TRBV20-1 and TRBJ2-7; no clear D gene. CDR3 length: 11 amino acids. Looked up from germline, CDR1 is DFQATT and CDR2 is SNEGSKA (reference sequence). The CDR3 DNA reads as TGCAGCGTCGGCAGGTATCGCGAGCAGTACTTC. It translates to CSVGRYREQYF.

Ten or more counts support this clonotype. The chain uses TRBV7-9 and TRBJ2-1, with a tentative D call TRBD2 (6 bases). The CDR3 runs 14 residues. V was trimmed by 5 bases and J by 4 bases, leaving 12 bases between them. Germline V lookup: CDR1 SEHNR, CDR2 FQNEAQ (reference sequence). CDR3 loop: CASSGLARYNEQFF. CDR3 in DNA: TGTGCCAGCAGCGGGCTAGCGCGATACAATGAGCAGTTCTTC.

In this sample, this clonotype turned up a few times. The chain links TRBV11-3 to TRBJ1-1, with TRBD1 matching 11 bases. This CDR3 has 14 amino acids. Germline V gene lookup returns CDR1 SGHNT and CDR2 YENEEA. After removal of 4 bases from V and 11 bases from J, the junction contained 9 bases not matched to a gene. The CDR3 loop is CASSSTGQGGTAFF. DNA of the CDR3: TGTGCCAGCAGCTCCACGGGACAGGGGGGAACGGCTTTCTTT.

This clonotype occurred many times. The chain joins TRBV6-5 to TRBJ2-7; 7 bases line up with TRBD1. Germline V gene data show CDR1 as MNHEY and CDR2 as SVGAGI. The CDR3 covers 15 residues. V was pared by 4 bases and J by 2 bases, with 8 bases of the junction left unmatched. CDR3 sequence reads: CASSSTGTVTYEQYF. The CDR3 coding sequence is TGTGCCAGCAGTTCAACCGGGACAGTAACCTACGAGCAGTACTTC.

The chain links TRBV9 to TRBJ2-5, with TRBD2 identical over 10 bases. Germline V gives CDR1 SGDLS, CDR2 YYNGEE. V was clipped by 4 bases and J by 1 base; unmatched bases: 7. The CDR3 consists of 16 residues. The CDR3 region has the DNA TGTGCCAGCAGCCCAGCAAGCGGGGGGGCCCAAGAGACCCAGTACTTC. This gives the protein CASSPASGGAQETQYF.